The 26 T cell receptor beta chains in this list originate from one sample, sequenced in a study of cytomegalovirus exposure and HLA in healthy donors. PCR amplification relied on 60 Vbeta primers (plus 13 Jbeta primers). TCRdb keeps only in-frame clones here, not all; method: immunoSEQ multiplex PCR. Among 100,000 or so clones listed, roughly two thirds were seen once. Input material: PBMCs. The receptors originated from a young man in good health and CMV-seronegative.

The chain links TRBV7-2 to TRBJ2-3; 15 nucleotides match TRBD2. The V and J ends lost 4 bases and 5 bases, in that order; junction bases with no gene match: 4. Germline CDR1 reads SGHTA; CDR2 reads FQGNSA. The CDR3 length is 16 residues. The CDR3, as DNA: TGTGCCAGCAGCTCCCCGGGACTAGCGGGAGGAGATACGCAGTATTTT. It yields the protein CASSSPGLAGGDTQYF.

The chain links TRBV30 to TRBJ2-3; 8 nucleotides line up with TRBD2. This CDR3 has 15 residues. Germline CDR1 reads GTSNPN; CDR2 reads SVGIG (reference sequence). Trimming cost V 2 bases and J 2 bases; bases outside gene matches: 6. The CDR3 region is CAWSIGSGTTDTQYF. Here the CDR3 DNA reads TGTGCCTGGAGTATCGGTAGCGGGACCACAGATACGCAGTATTTT.

The gene calls are TRBV19 and TRBJ2-5, with a weak D call TRBD1 (6 bases). The CDR3 runs to 12 residues. The germline gives CDR1 LNHDA, CDR2 SQIVND (reference sequence). Trimming took off 6 bases at V and 5 bases at J, with 10 bases between the two ends. The DNA of the CDR3 is TGTGCCAGTAGCTCTACAGGGGAGACCCAGTACTTC. Protein sequence: CASSSTGETQYF. Full variable domain (rest looked up from reference TRBV19 and TRBJ2-5): DGGITQSPKYLFRKEGQNVTLSCEQNLNHDAMYWYRQDPGQGLRLIYYSQIVNDFQKGDIAEGYSVSREKKESFPLTVTSAQKNPTAFYLCASSSTGETQYFGPGTRLLVL.

The rearrangement joins TRBV15 to TRBJ2-7; 14 bases are a match to TRBD2. The ends lost 4 bases at V and 3 bases at J; junction bases unmatched: 8. The CDR3 has 17 residues. The germline V gene has CDR1 LNHNV and CDR2 YYDKDF (reference sequence). The DNA of the CDR3 is TGTGCCACCAGCATGGGCCCGGGACTAGCGGGAGTCTACGAGCAGTACTTC. Residues: CATSMGPGLAGVYEQYF.

V is TRBV5-1 and J is TRBJ2-1, with 13 positions matching TRBD2. Germline values: CDR1 SGHRS, CDR2 YFSETQ. V lost 4 bases to trimming and J lost 8 bases; unmatched junction nucleotides: 6. This CDR3 spans 15 amino acids. In DNA, the CDR3 is TGCGCCAGCAGCGTCGGGACTAGCGGGACCTATGAGCAGTTCTTC. The encoded protein is CASSVGTSGTYEQFF. Supplemented by reference TRBV5-1 and TRBJ2-1, the full variable domain reads KAGVTQTPRYLIKTRGQQVTLSCSPISGHRSVSWYQQTPGQGLQFLFEYFSETQRNKGNFPGRFSGRQFSNSRSEMNVSTLELGDSALYLCASSVGTSGTYEQFFGPGTRLTVL.

CDR3 protein: CASSSGPGSSYNEQFF. The CDR3, as DNA: TGTGCCAGCAGCTCCGGGCCGGGGAGCTCCTACAATGAGCAGTTCTTC. The chain uses TRBV7-6 and TRBJ2-1; D possibly corresponds to TRBD2 (5 bases). The V gene's germline CDR1 is SGHVS and CDR2 FNYEAQ. CDR3 size: 16 residues. Trimming pared 4 bases from V and 0 bases from J, leaving 13 bases between. Using reference TRBV7-6 and TRBJ2-1 for the parts outside the CDR3, the full variable domain is GAGVSQSPRYKVTKRGQDVALRCDPISGHVSLYWYRQALGQGPEFLTYFNYEAQQDKSGLPNDRFSAERPEGSISTLTIQRTEQRDSAMYRCASSSGPGSSYNEQFFGPGTRLTVL.

The chain carries TRBV11-3 and TRBJ2-7; a possible D gene is TRBD2 (6 bases). Trimming took 5 bases from V and 5 from J, leaving 13 bases between them. Germline assignment: CDR1 SGHNT and CDR2 YENEEA. The CDR3 is 13 amino acids. The CDR3 is CASSLGGVNEQYF. CDR3 bases: TGTGCCAGCAGCCTCGGGGGAGTAAACGAGCAGTACTTC.

The chain links TRBV14 to TRBJ1-4, with TRBD1 matching 7 bases. The CDR3 covers 14 residues. J gave up 6 bases and V 4 bases, and 5 bases lay outside the gene matches. The germline CDR1 and CDR2 sequences are SGHDN and FVKESK. CDR3 coding DNA: TGTGCCAGCAGCCCTGGGACAGAGGATGAAAAACTGTTTTTT. Its translation is CASSPGTEDEKLFF.

CDR3 amino acids: CASSFGTSGGKDEQFF. CDR3 DNA sequence: TGTGCCAGCAGCTTCGGGACTAGCGGAGGTAAGGATGAGCAGTTCTTC. The V and J genes are TRBV11-3 and TRBJ2-1; TRBD2 agrees at 11 bases. J gave up 8 bases and V 3 bases, and 9 bases lay outside the gene matches. Per the germline V gene, CDR1 is SGHNT and CDR2 is YENEEA. The CDR3 extends over 16 amino acids.

In its sample, this clone was seen a few times. The gene calls are TRBV7-3 and TRBJ2-2; maybe TRBD2 (6 bases). V lost 2 bases and J 3 bases, leaving 13 bases between the germline ends. CDR1 and CDR2 (germline): SGHTA, FQGTGA. This CDR3 is built from 16 residues. CDR3: CASSLLEGLDTGELFF. In DNA form, the CDR3 reads TGTGCCAGCAGCTTACTGGAGGGTCTGGACACCGGGGAGCTGTTTTTT.

The gene calls are TRBV2 and TRBJ1-4; D might be TRBD1 (5 bases). V lost 1 base, J lost 8 bases, and 11 bases lay in between. The CDR3 has 14 amino acids. The germline gives CDR1 SNHLY, CDR2 FYNNEI. For the CDR3, the DNA is TGTGCCAGCAGTGAAGAACAGGAGGGAGAAAAACTGTTTTTT. It is translated as CASSEEQEGEKLFF.

This rearrangement joins TRBV5-6 to TRBJ2-5; 10 nucleotides line up with TRBD1. V trimming: 4 bases; J trimming: 4 bases; junction bases outside the gene matches: 7. Germline CDR1 and CDR2: SGHDT and YYEEEE. The CDR3 is 15 residues long. CDR3 in amino acids: CASSTPGQGLETQYF. CDR3 DNA sequence: TGTGCCAGCAGCACCCCGGGACAGGGGTTAGAGACCCAGTACTTC.

This clone has only a few counts. This chain links TRBV30 with TRBJ1-2, with a tentative D call TRBD1 (5 bases). Germline V gives CDR1 GTSNPN, CDR2 SVGIG (reference sequence). The CDR3 loop spans 14 amino acids. The V gene lost 4 bases and the J gene lost 2 bases, with 14 bases spanning the gap. The CDR3 sequence is CAWTGRGSNYGYTF. In nucleotides, the CDR3 is TGTGCCTGGACCGGTCGGGGGTCGAACTATGGCTACACCTTC.

The chain couples TRBV6-6 to TRBJ2-1; 9 nucleotides align to TRBD2. Looked up from germline, CDR1 is MNHNY and CDR2 is SVGAGI (reference sequence). V lost 5 bases and J lost 5; bases outside the gene matches: 4. This CDR3 comprises 14 residues. This CDR3 is CASSPGTSNNEQFF. CDR3 sequence (DNA): TGTGCCAGCAGTCCCGGGACTAGCAACAATGAGCAGTTCTTC.

This chain joins TRBV6-5 and TRBJ2-7, with a possible D match to TRBD2 (5 bases). Germline V gene lookup returns CDR1 MNHEY and CDR2 SVGAGI. The CDR3 length is 14 residues. Trimming left V 3 bases short and J 3 bases short, with 12 bases between. DNA of the CDR3: TGTGCCAGCAGTTATCGTCGGGATTACTACGAGCAGTACTTC. It encodes CASSYRRDYYEQYF.

This sequence joins TRBV6-4 and TRBJ2-7, with D perhaps TRBD2 (6 bases). Germline V lookup: CDR1 MRHNA, CDR2 SNTAGT. The CDR3 sequence is 16 residues long. V lost 4 bases to trimming and J lost 2 bases, with 18 bases between them. CDR3 DNA sequence: TGTGCCAGCAGTGCCTCTCCTCGGGAGCCTCCCTACGAGCAGTACTTC. Protein: CASSASPREPPYEQYF.

The chain couples TRBV28 to TRBJ2-1; 12 nucleotides agree with TRBD1. The J segment lost 5 bases and the V segment lost 1 base, leaving 6 bases of the junction unmatched. Germline lookup yields CDR1 MDHEN and CDR2 SYDVKM. The CDR3 sequence is 17 residues long. The CDR3 region is CASSLLGGQGAHNEQFF. Here the CDR3 DNA reads TGTGCCAGCAGTTTATTGGGGGGACAGGGGGCCCACAATGAGCAGTTCTTC.

The chain joins TRBV27 to TRBJ1-1, with TRBD1 as a possible D gene (5 bases). Deletions cut 6 bases from V and 0 bases from J, with 17 bases between. Germline V gene sequence: CDR1 MNHEY, CDR2 SMNVEV (reference sequence). This CDR3 is built from 16 residues. The CDR3 protein is CASSLLRQGVNTEAFF. Here the CDR3 DNA reads TGTGCCAGCAGCCTTCTTCGGCAGGGTGTGAACACTGAAGCTTTCTTT.

CDR3: CASSPRTSGSRYQETQYF. The CDR3 DNA reads as TGTGCCAGCAGCCCTCGGACTAGCGGGAGTAGGTACCAAGAGACCCAGTACTTC. The V and J genes are TRBV7-6 and TRBJ2-5; 13 nucleotides align to TRBD2. The junction had 9 bases not matched to a gene; V was cut back by 5 bases and J by 0 bases. Per germline, CDR1 SGHVS and CDR2 FNYEAQ. This CDR3 spans 18 amino acids.

This clone was recorded a few times. V usage is TRBV11-3 and J usage is TRBJ2-2, with D unresolved. The germline V and J ends were trimmed by 1 base and 2 bases, with 5 bases remaining between them. This CDR3 contains 14 residues. Germline assignment: CDR1 SGHNT and CDR2 YENEEA. CDR3 nucleotide sequence: TGTGCCAGCAGCTTAGGCAGAAACACCGGGGAGCTGTTTTTT. It encodes CASSLGRNTGELFF.

The V gene is TRBV19, the J gene TRBJ1-2; D is possibly TRBD1 (6 bases). Germline CDR1 LNHDA, CDR2 SQIVND (reference sequence). The CDR3 length is 13 residues. V was trimmed by 5 bases and J by 4 bases, leaving 11 bases between them. CDR3 in amino acids: CASSPDRSYGYTF. For the CDR3, the DNA is TGTGCCAGTAGTCCCGACAGGTCCTATGGCTACACCTTC.

This clone was detected a few times. The chain joins TRBV18 to TRBJ2-5; D remains unclear. Germline-derived CDR1 and CDR2 are KGHSH and LQKENI. Trimming cost V 3 bases and J 2 bases, with 4 bases left between them. The CDR3 runs 12 residues. For the CDR3, the DNA is TGTGCCAGCTCACCGCGACAAGAGACCCAGTACTTC. It specifies CASSPRQETQYF.

A word on this clone: In the same sample, other DNA sequences code for this CDR3. The chain has TRBV7-2 and TRBJ2-7; 7 bases align to TRBD1. Germline values: CDR1 SGHTA, CDR2 FQGNSA. The length of the CDR3 is 15 residues. The junction had 3 bases not matched to a gene; V was cut back by 1 base and J by 0 bases. In DNA, the CDR3 is TGTGCCAGCAGCTTAGATGCAGGGGGCTCCTACGAGCAGTACTTC. It codes for CASSLDAGGSYEQYF.

CDR3 nucleotides: TGCGCCAGCAGCGAAACGCGGCTCTACAATGAGCAGTTCTTC. It codes for CASSETRLYNEQFF. The genes are TRBV4-3 and TRBJ2-1; D is unclear. Germline CDR1 LGHNA, CDR2 YSLEER. V lost 5 bases and J lost 3, with 11 bases in between. The length of the CDR3 is 14 residues.

The chain has TRBV25-1 and TRBJ1-1, with TRBD1 identical over 7 bases. CDR1 and CDR2 (germline): MGHDK, SYGVNS. The J segment lost 7 bases and the V segment lost 7 bases, leaving 21 bases of the junction unmatched. CDR3 length equals 17 residues. The chain's CDR3 is CASTKDRVSAANGEAFF. Written as DNA, the CDR3 is TGTGCCAGCACCAAAGACAGGGTTTCGGCGGCCAACGGTGAAGCTTTCTTT.

The chain joins TRBV11-2 to TRBJ1-5; the match to TRBD1 covers 7 bases. After removal of 1 base from V and 2 bases from J, the junction contained 5 bases not matched to a gene. From germline, CDR1 is SGHAT and CDR2 FQNNGV. The CDR3 totals 16 residues. The chain's CDR3 is CASSLGTGSGNQPQHF. CDR3 bases: TGTGCCAGCAGCTTAGGGACAGGCTCTGGCAATCAGCCCCAGCATTTT.